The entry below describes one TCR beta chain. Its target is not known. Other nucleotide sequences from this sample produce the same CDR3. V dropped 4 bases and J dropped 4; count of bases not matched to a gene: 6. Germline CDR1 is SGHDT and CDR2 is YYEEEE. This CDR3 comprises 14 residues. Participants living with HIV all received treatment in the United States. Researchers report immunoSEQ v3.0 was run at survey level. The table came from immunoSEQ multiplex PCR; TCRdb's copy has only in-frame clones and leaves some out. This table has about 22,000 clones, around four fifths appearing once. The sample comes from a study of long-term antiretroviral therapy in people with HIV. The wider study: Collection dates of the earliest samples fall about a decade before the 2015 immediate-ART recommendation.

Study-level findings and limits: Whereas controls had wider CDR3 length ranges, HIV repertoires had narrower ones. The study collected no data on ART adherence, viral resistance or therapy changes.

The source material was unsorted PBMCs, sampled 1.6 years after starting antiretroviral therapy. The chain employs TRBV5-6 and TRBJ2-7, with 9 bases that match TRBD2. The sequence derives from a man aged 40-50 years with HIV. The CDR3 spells CASSLGLAWYEQYF. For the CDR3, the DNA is TGTGCCAGCAGCCTGGGACTAGCTTGGTACGAGCAGTACTTC.